A selection of T cell receptor beta chains follows, all from one sample in a study of identifying expanded T cells in peripheral blood. Measured with immunoSEQ multiplex PCR; TCRdb has only the in-frame clones, and not every one. The sample holds about 110,000 clones, around 90% seen once. The sequencing input was blood. These receptors originate from a person aged 18 to 70 in good health. Each CDR3 is given without its conserved first and last residue. Fields, in order: J gene, V gene, CDR3 protein.

J gene: TRBJ2-3
V gene: TRBV6-5
CDR3 protein: ASSYSRRARGDTQY

J gene: TRBJ2-5
V gene: TRBV6-5
CDR3 protein: ASSSYLRGAGETQY

J gene: TRBJ1-4
V gene: TRBV7-9
CDR3 protein: ASSWGQGNEKLF

J gene: TRBJ1-2
V gene: TRBV28
CDR3 protein: ASSSDRGGSANYGYT

J gene: TRBJ2-5
V gene: TRBV5-1
CDR3 protein: ASSLGRRRYQETQY

J gene: TRBJ1-6
V gene: TRBV6-4
CDR3 protein: ASIPQGRKYNSPLH

J gene: TRBJ2-6
V gene: TRBV27
CDR3 protein: ASSLITPSGSPGSGANVLT

J gene: TRBJ1-3
V gene: TRBV6-1
CDR3 protein: ASSEMGDHSGNTIY

J gene: TRBJ1-5
V gene: TRBV6-1
CDR3 protein: ASSVRALSNQPQH

J gene: TRBJ1-2
V gene: TRBV5-1
CDR3 protein: ASSPGRRQGVEGYT

J gene: TRBJ2-1
V gene: TRBV5-1
CDR3 protein: ASKGLDNEQF

J gene: TRBJ1-5
V gene: TRBV12-5
CDR3 protein: ASGLWVAGQPQH

J gene: TRBJ1-1
V gene: TRBV10-3
CDR3 protein: AISGTGANTEAF

J gene: TRBJ1-5
V gene: TRBV30
CDR3 protein: AWTGGLGNQPQH

J gene: TRBJ2-7
V gene: TRBV18
CDR3 protein: ASSPTAGDEQY

J gene: TRBJ1-2
V gene: TRBV7-9
CDR3 protein: ASSLGGGYT

J gene: TRBJ2-1
V gene: TRBV2
CDR3 protein: ASTPEGEQF

J gene: TRBJ2-7
V gene: TRBV9
CDR3 protein: ASSVVGGRADEQY

J gene: TRBJ1-6
V gene: TRBV6-1
CDR3 protein: ASSERGGGSPLH

J gene: TRBJ2-5
V gene: TRBV7-2
CDR3 protein: ASSRTTGGGETQY

J gene: TRBJ1-5
V gene: TRBV5-1
CDR3 protein: ASSLVPGPENQPQH

J gene: TRBJ2-1
V gene: TRBV19
CDR3 protein: ASSWGEPEQF

J gene: TRBJ1-2
V gene: TRBV7-2
CDR3 protein: ASSLEQNRGYT

J gene: TRBJ2-3
V gene: TRBV30
CDR3 protein: AWSLMGLAGPGNTQY

J gene: TRBJ1-4
V gene: TRBV7-2
CDR3 protein: ASSLGGQYNEKLF

J gene: TRBJ2-1
V gene: TRBV7-8
CDR3 protein: ASSVPLRDGGYNEQF

J gene: TRBJ1-1
V gene: TRBV19
CDR3 protein: ASSNARQGRENTEAF

J gene: TRBJ1-2
V gene: TRBV11-2
CDR3 protein: ASSRGQGNYGYT

J gene: TRBJ2-1
V gene: TRBV19
CDR3 protein: ASRRSGGSSYNEQF

J gene: TRBJ1-6
V gene: TRBV5-1
CDR3 protein: ASSLVMGEKDNSPLH

J gene: TRBJ1-5
V gene: TRBV18
CDR3 protein: ASSRGGINQPQH

J gene: TRBJ1-1
V gene: TRBV6-4
CDR3 protein: ASSDSTGGNTEAF

J gene: TRBJ1-1
V gene: TRBV6-1
CDR3 protein: ASSEVGTGAYTEAF

J gene: TRBJ1-2
V gene: TRBV28
CDR3 protein: ASSLDRAANYGYT

J gene: TRBJ2-5
V gene: TRBV30
CDR3 protein: AWSSLQETQY

J gene: TRBJ2-3
V gene: TRBV25-1
CDR3 protein: ASSETFRTDTQY

J gene: TRBJ2-6
V gene: TRBV27
CDR3 protein: ASSPSGANVLT

J gene: TRBJ1-1
V gene: TRBV4-2
CDR3 protein: ASSQERGKNTEAF

J gene: TRBJ2-7
V gene: TRBV28
CDR3 protein: ASSSGGDSYEQY

J gene: TRBJ2-3
V gene: TRBV2
CDR3 protein: ASSGGAGGTDTQY

J gene: TRBJ2-5
V gene: TRBV28
CDR3 protein: ASSLETQY

J gene: TRBJ2-2
V gene: TRBV7-9
CDR3 protein: ASSLAGDRGSGELF

J gene: TRBJ1-2
V gene: TRBV5-1
CDR3 protein: ASSLGDTTPGDT

J gene: TRBJ2-5
V gene: TRBV19
CDR3 protein: ASSMTQQETQY

J gene: TRBJ1-1
V gene: TRBV11-3
CDR3 protein: ASSLSGGNTEAF

J gene: TRBJ2-1
V gene: TRBV5-1
CDR3 protein: ASSNLAGTRGYNEQF

J gene: TRBJ1-1
V gene: TRBV15
CDR3 protein: ATSRRVNTEAF

J gene: TRBJ2-7
V gene: TRBV5-1
CDR3 protein: ASSPRGSGTYEQY

J gene: TRBJ2-5
V gene: TRBV5-1
CDR3 protein: ASQLGAASQETQY

J gene: TRBJ1-2
V gene: TRBV5-1
CDR3 protein: ASSLGQGGGYT

J gene: TRBJ2-2
V gene: TRBV7-9
CDR3 protein: ASSFSSGELF

J gene: TRBJ1-1
V gene: TRBV5-1
CDR3 protein: ASSLRDRVNEEAF

J gene: TRBJ1-5
V gene: TRBV6-5
CDR3 protein: ASTAGVAQPQH

J gene: TRBJ2-7
V gene: TRBV15
CDR3 protein: ATSRVGTGAYEQY

J gene: TRBJ2-7
V gene: TRBV15
CDR3 protein: ATSRDDPGVGGDEQY

J gene: TRBJ2-1
V gene: TRBV30
CDR3 protein: AWSRTGLSYNEQF

J gene: TRBJ2-2
V gene: TRBV29-1
CDR3 protein: SVGGDSSNTGELF

J gene: TRBJ2-2
V gene: TRBV18
CDR3 protein: ASSRLQGSGELF

J gene: TRBJ2-7
V gene: TRBV7-2
CDR3 protein: ASSLTGGISSYEQY